The 6 T cell receptor beta chains listed next were all sequenced from one sample in a study of blood T cell repertoires in COVID-19 (dated by TCRdb to about 2020). The library was generated by the immunoSEQ multiplex PCR assay. Entries here come from immuneACCESS through TCRdb and include only in-frame sequences with V and J called. Some clones fail to appear in such tables; in the studies checked, an unresolved V gene covers under half of the shortfall, and the cause of the remainder is unknown. The sample data list 250,000 or so clones, and 85% to 90% of these were observed just once. About 4% of the sample comes from the top ten. The sample taken for sequencing was PBMCs or T cells enriched from blood (not recorded which). The source is a woman younger than 45 with acute COVID-19.

J is TRBJ2-1 and V is TRBV7-3, with D maybe TRBD1 (6 bases). The V end lost 6 bases, the J end lost 2 bases, and 14 bases lay between the germline ends. This CDR3 is built from 15 residues. Germline CDR1 and CDR2: SGHTA and FQGTGA. CDR3: CASSTTGFPYNEQFF. The CDR3 DNA sequence: TGTGCCAGCAGTACTACAGGGTTCCCCTACAATGAGCAGTTCTTC.

The genes are TRBV2 and TRBJ2-3; D is ambiguous. Trimming removed 6 bases from V and 2 bases from J, with 6 bases in between. Per the germline V gene, CDR1 is SNHLY and CDR2 is FYNNEI. The CDR3 length is 12 residues. The CDR3 bases are TGTGCCAGCAGACAAGACACAGATACGCAGTATTTT. Translating it yields CASRQDTDTQYF.

The chain joins TRBV23-1 to TRBJ1-2; D call uncertain. TRBV23-1 is an ORF; its function is uncertain. There are 14 residues in the CDR3. V lost 2 bases and J lost 1, with 8 bases in between. The CDR3 spells CASSQIAINYGYTF. The CDR3 DNA follows: TGCGCCAGCAGTCAAATAGCGATTAACTATGGCTACACCTTC.

The V gene is TRBV11-2, the J gene TRBJ1-1; D is uncertain. There are 14 residues in the CDR3. Germline assignment: CDR1 SGHAT and CDR2 FQNNGV. V lost 3 bases and J 0 bases, leaving 8 bases between the germline ends. DNA for the CDR3: TGTGCCAGCAGCTTTGACAACTTGAACACTGAAGCTTTCTTT. Translating it yields CASSFDNLNTEAFF.

This chain uses TRBV6-5 with TRBJ1-5; unclear D gene. The CDR3 contains 13 residues. V lost 5 bases, J lost 1 base, and 6 bases lay in between. The germline V gene has CDR1 MNHEY and CDR2 SVGAGI. The CDR3 sequence is CASSPGSNQPQHF. Here the CDR3 DNA reads TGTGCCAGCAGTCCCGGGAGCAATCAGCCCCAGCATTTT.

At least ten counts were recorded for this clone. The same CDR3 arises from other DNA sequences in this sample as well. V usage is TRBV5-1 and J usage is TRBJ1-5, with D perhaps matching TRBD1 (6 bases). V gave up 1 base and J gave up 4 bases, with 6 bases separating them. The CDR3 runs 13 residues. Germline values: CDR1 SGHRS, CDR2 YFSETQ. CDR3 nucleotides: TGCGCCAGCAGCTTGCAGGGGAATCAGCCCCAGCATTTT. Translated: CASSLQGNQPQHF. Variable domain in full (rest from reference TRBV5-1 and TRBJ1-5): KAGVTQTPRYLIKTRGQQVTLSCSPISGHRSVSWYQQTPGQGLQFLFEYFSETQRNKGNFPGRFSGRQFSNSRSEMNVSTLELGDSALYLCASSLQGNQPQHFGDGTRLSIL.